Below, 32 T cell receptor beta chains from the same sample are listed, as sequenced in a study of neurological immune-mediated disorders. TCRdb fed the 5' RACE reads into MiXCR, producing one record per CDR3 protein. This sample yields 95,000 to 110,000 distinct CDR3 sequences, of which roughly 10% are seen a single time; more than 2.5% belongs to the top ten. Time point reported: longitudinal time-point 3. Sequencing was done on a sample of PBMCs. The receptors originated from a female donor with HTLV-1-associated myelopathy (HAM/TSP).

This clonotype was seen more than once but under ten times. The chain joins TRBV28 to TRBJ1-2, with D hard to call. CDR1 and CDR2 (germline): MDHEN, SYDVKM. This CDR3 is 15 amino acids long. V lost 2 bases and J 6 bases, leaving 16 bases between the germline ends. CDR3 sequence: CASSLTSPYLDGYTF. CDR3 in DNA: TGTGCCAGCAGTTTAACCAGTCCTTACTTGGATGGCTACACCTTC.

This clonotype was found many times. The chain employs TRBV29-1 and TRBJ2-3, with 10 positions matching TRBD2. Germline loops: CDR1 SQVTM, CDR2 ANQGSEA. Trimming removed 7 bases from V and 2 bases from J; junction bases left unmatched: 3. The CDR3 has 13 amino acids. This CDR3 reads CSGSGGATDTQYF. CDR3 in DNA: TGCAGCGGAAGCGGGGGGGCCACAGATACGCAGTATTTT.

With respect to this clonotype: A much larger clone differs by one base, so this may be a read error. The chain is built from TRBV5-1 and TRBJ2-1; the D call may be TRBD1 or TRBD2 (5 bases each). From germline, CDR1 is SGHRS and CDR2 YFSETQ. The CDR3 extends over 17 amino acids. With 4 bases removed from V and 15 bases from J, the gap between germline ends came to 32 bases. Here the CDR3 DNA reads TGCGCCAGCAGCCTTGGTATAGGGCAGGGATTACGGGATCCCCTGTTCTTC. Amino acids: CASSLGIGQGLRDPLFF. The full variable domain, rest sourced from reference TRBV5-1 and TRBJ2-1, is KAGVTQTPRYLIKTRGQQVTLSCSPISGHRSVSWYQQTPGQGLQFLFEYFSETQRNKGNFPGRFSGRQFSNSRSEMNVSTLELGDSALYLCASSLGIGQGLRDPLFFGPGTRLTVL.

The chain combines TRBV12-3 or TRBV12-4 with TRBJ2-3; D perhaps matches TRBD1 (6 bases). V was clipped by 2 bases and J by 4 bases, with 16 bases between them. This CDR3 spans 16 amino acids. CDR3 sequence reads: CASSLRDTWDPDTQYF. CDR3 nucleotides: TGTGCCAGCAGTTTACGGGACACTTGGGACCCAGATACGCAGTATTTT.

This clonotype was detected ten times or more. The chain carries TRBV11-2 and TRBJ2-7, with 7 bases aligning to TRBD1. Germline V gene data show CDR1 as SGHAT and CDR2 as FQNNGV. This CDR3 comprises 16 residues. The V gene end was trimmed by 4 bases and the J gene end by 0 bases; junction bases not matched to a gene: 9. CDR3 region: CASSSKPGQSSYEQYF. The CDR3 DNA reads as TGTGCCAGCAGCTCCAAACCGGGACAGAGCTCCTACGAGCAGTACTTC.

Many counts were recorded for this clonotype. This chain links TRBV25-1 with TRBJ2-5; 8 bases line up with TRBD1. Germline CDR1 reads MGHDK; CDR2 reads SYGVNS. The J segment lost 2 bases and the V segment lost 2 bases, leaving 7 bases of the junction unmatched. CDR3 size: 16 residues. The CDR3 loop is CASSEGGQAFQETQYF. CDR3 in DNA: TGTGCCAGCAGTGAAGGGGGACAGGCCTTTCAAGAGACCCAGTACTTC.

In its sample, this clonotype was seen many times. The chain joins TRBV20-1 to TRBJ1-5; D unresolved. The CDR3 loop spans 14 amino acids. Trimming took off 6 bases at V and 5 bases at J, with 17 bases between the two ends. Germline V gene data show CDR1 as DFQATT and CDR2 as SNEGSKA (reference sequence). This CDR3 is CSAGRSGEHQPQHF. CDR3 DNA sequence: TGCAGTGCAGGGAGAAGCGGGGAGCATCAGCCCCAGCATTTT.

This clonotype was detected many times. The genes are TRBV5-1 and TRBJ2-6; a possible D gene is TRBD1 (6 bases). The CDR3 length is 18 residues. V was clipped by 2 bases and J by 1 base, with 16 bases between them. Germline CDR1 and CDR2: SGHRS and YFSETQ. The CDR3 protein is CASSLSGQGYSGANVLTF. The CDR3 DNA reads TGCGCCAGCAGCTTATCTGGCCAGGGGTATTCTGGGGCCAACGTCCTGACTTTC.

This clonotype has at least ten counts. V usage is TRBV7-2 and J usage is TRBJ1-1, with unresolved D. In germline, CDR1 is SGHTA, CDR2 FQGNSA. The CDR3 is 14 residues long. V lost 1 base, J lost 8 bases, and 14 bases lay in between. CDR3 coding DNA: TGTGCCAGCAGCTTAGGAGGCAGACGACGGGAAGCTTTCTTT. This gives the protein CASSLGGRRREAFF.

This clonotype was seen many times. J is TRBJ2-3 and V is TRBV5-1; the D gene is possibly TRBD2 (7 bases). Trimming removed 1 base from V and 1 base from J, with 10 bases in between. The CDR3 has 15 amino acids. Germline CDR1 is SGHRS and CDR2 is YFSETQ. The CDR3 here is CASSLWGGRTDTQYF. CDR3 DNA sequence: TGCGCCAGCAGCTTGTGGGGGGGCCGCACAGATACGCAGTATTTT.

The sample holds many counts of this clonotype. The rearrangement links TRBV12-3 or TRBV12-4 to TRBJ2-3, with 12 bases lining up with TRBD2. The length of the CDR3 is 16 residues. V shed 4 bases and J 4 bases; nucleotides not matched to a gene: 6. DNA of the CDR3: TGTGCCAGCAGTTCTCTAGCGGGGGGGGGCCCAGATACGCAGTATTTT. Amino acids: CASSSLAGGGPDTQYF.

This clonotype came up many times. The rearrangement uses TRBV7-2 and TRBJ2-7, with D tentatively TRBD1 (6 bases). This CDR3 has 15 residues. Germline V gives CDR1 SGHTA, CDR2 FQGNSA. Trimming took off 0 bases at V and 0 bases at J, with 9 bases between the two ends. CDR3 region: CASSLAWGPSYEQYF. The DNA of the CDR3 is TGTGCCAGCAGCTTAGCTTGGGGGCCCTCCTACGAGCAGTACTTC.

This clonotype was counted many times. The chain has TRBV20-1 and TRBJ2-7; possibly TRBD2 for D (6 bases). The CDR3 is made up of 15 amino acids. The ends were cut back, 0 bases at V and 0 bases at J, with 12 bases in the middle. From germline, CDR1 is DFQATT and CDR2 SNEGSKA (reference sequence). The CDR3 loop reads CSARDPRGSSYEQYF. CDR3 bases: TGCAGTGCTAGAGATCCCCGGGGGAGCTCCTACGAGCAGTACTTC.

This clonotype was observed a single time. The chain recombines TRBV6-2 or TRBV6-3 with TRBJ1-2, with a weak D call TRBD1 (5 bases). The germline V gene encodes CDR1 MNHEY and CDR2 SVGEGT. V was trimmed by 0 bases and J by 8 bases, leaving 13 bases between them. This CDR3 region has 14 residues. CDR3 region: CASSYSGTGGGYTF. The CDR3 nucleotides are TGTGCCAGCAGTTACTCGGGGACTGGAGGCGGCTACACCTTC.

This clonotype appeared a few times. The J gene is TRBJ2-7, the V gene TRBV20-1; D is ambiguous. The CDR3 totals 13 residues. V gave up 3 bases and J gave up 6 bases, with 15 bases separating them. Germline V gene lookup returns CDR1 DFQATT and CDR2 SNEGSKA (reference sequence). This CDR3 reads CSASRLLSGEQYF. The CDR3 DNA follows: TGCAGTGCTAGTCGACTTCTGTCAGGCGAGCAGTACTTC.

V usage is TRBV20-1 and J usage is TRBJ1-1, with 8 bases aligning to TRBD1. Looked up from germline, CDR1 is DFQATT and CDR2 is SNEGSKA (reference sequence). With 5 bases clipped from V and 0 bases from J, the junction kept 5 bases outside the gene matches. The CDR3 contains 14 residues. The CDR3 spells CSALRDRLNTEAFF. The CDR3 DNA reads as TGCAGTGCTCTACGGGACAGGCTGAACACTGAAGCTTTCTTT.

As for this clonotype: A much larger clone sits a single nucleotide away, making a read error possible. V is TRBV20-1 and J is TRBJ2-3, with TRBD2 matching over 9 bases. The CDR3 totals 14 residues. The germline gives CDR1 DFQATT, CDR2 SNEGSKA (reference sequence). The CDR3 nucleotides read TGCATTGCTGCCAGTGGCGGGGGGGCAGATACGCAGTATTTT. Its translation: CIAASGGGADTQYF.

This clonotype has at least ten counts. The rearrangement links TRBV5-1 to TRBJ2-1; 12 bases agree with TRBD2. The junction had 5 bases not matched to a gene; V was cut back by 4 bases and J by 6 bases. CDR3 length: 15 residues. The germline CDR1 and CDR2 sequences are SGHRS and YFSETQ. In nucleotides, the CDR3 is TGCGCCAGCAGCCTAGGACTAGCGGGGCTCAATGAGCAGTTCTTC. The encoded protein is CASSLGLAGLNEQFF.

This clonotype was seen many times. The chain links TRBV5-1 to TRBJ2-6; D is undetermined. The V gene's germline CDR1 is SGHRS and CDR2 YFSETQ. The ends were cut back, 4 bases at V and 0 bases at J, with 14 bases in the middle. This CDR3 is 17 amino acids long. The CDR3 DNA reads as TGCGCCAGCAGCCCCGCTGTCGTGGGCTCTGGGGCCAACGTCCTGACTTTC. Its translation is CASSPAVVGSGANVLTF.

The rearrangement joins TRBV20-1 to TRBJ2-2, with 11 bases that match TRBD2. V shed 5 bases, J shed 1 base, and the junction held 9 bases outside the gene matches. The CDR3 has 17 residues. CDR1 and CDR2 (germline): DFQATT, SNEGSKA (reference sequence). CDR3 in amino acids: CSAYSGGGRQNTGELFF. CDR3 nucleotide sequence: TGCAGTGCTTATAGCGGGGGGGGAAGACAGAACACCGGGGAGCTGTTTTTT.

This clonotype was counted many times. The V gene is TRBV20-1, the J gene TRBJ2-5, with 7 nucleotides matching TRBD1. V trimming: 0 bases; J trimming: 2 bases; junction bases outside the gene matches: 6. This CDR3 contains 15 residues. Germline lookup yields CDR1 DFQATT and CDR2 SNEGSKA (reference sequence). CDR3 sequence reads: CSARDLFRGQETQYF. In DNA form, the CDR3 reads TGCAGTGCTAGAGATCTTTTCAGGGGGCAAGAGACCCAGTACTTC.

This clonotype came up many times. The V and J genes are TRBV9 and TRBJ1-2; 7 bases agree with TRBD1. The CDR3 consists of 16 residues. With 1 base clipped from V and 6 bases from J, the junction kept 12 bases outside the gene matches. Germline-derived CDR1 and CDR2 are SGDLS and YYNGEE. The CDR3 sequence: CASSVIAGTDGDGYTF. The DNA for the CDR3 is TGTGCCAGCAGCGTAATTGCCGGGACAGATGGCGATGGCTACACCTTC.

A word on this clonotype: It may be a read error: a sequence one base away is much more abundant. V gene TRBV27 combines with J gene TRBJ2-2; possibly TRBD1 for D (5 bases). CDR1 and CDR2 from the germline V gene are MNHEY and SMNVEV (reference sequence). Trimming cost V 8 bases and J 1 base, with 14 bases left between them. The CDR3 is made up of 15 amino acids. CDR3 nucleotides: TGTGCCAGCCTATCGAGGACACAGAACACCGGGGAGCTGTTTTTT. Amino acid sequence: CASLSRTQNTGELFF.

The J gene is TRBJ2-5, the V gene TRBV7-2; weak D call: TRBD2 (6 bases). Trimming shortened V by 2 bases and J by 3 bases, and 31 bases separated the two germline ends. Germline V gene sequence: CDR1 SGHTA, CDR2 FQGNSA. This CDR3 is 21 amino acids long. The CDR3 bases are TGTGCCAGCAGCTTAATTCGGGCGCGCGGACTACTGGCCTCCCGTAAAGAGACCCAGTACTTC. Protein: CASSLIRARGLLASRKETQYF.

This clonotype was found many times. The chain recombines TRBV13 with TRBJ1-3; perhaps TRBD1 as D (5 bases). With 2 bases removed from V and 1 base from J, the gap between germline ends came to 9 bases. Germline-derived CDR1 and CDR2 are PRHDT and FYEKMQ (reference sequence). The CDR3 extends over 15 amino acids. The CDR3 DNA is TGTGCCAGCAGCTTAAGGGCAGGGTCTGGAAACACCATATATTTT. It yields the protein CASSLRAGSGNTIYF.

The sample holds many counts of this clonotype. The chain is built from TRBV5-6 and TRBJ2-2; unclear D gene. The germline V gene encodes CDR1 SGHDT and CDR2 YYEEEE. Between the trimmed V and J ends, which lost 5 bases and 5 bases, there was a span of 10 bases. The CDR3 runs 13 residues. CDR3 loop: CASSVGGTGELFF. CDR3 bases: TGTGCCAGCAGTGTAGGTGGGACCGGGGAGCTGTTTTTT.

This clonotype was seen ten or more times. The V call is TRBV4-1, the J call TRBJ2-3; no firm D call. CDR3 length: 15 amino acids. CDR1 and CDR2 (germline): MGHRA, YSYEKL. The V end lost 1 base, the J end lost 4 bases, and 12 bases lay between the germline ends. CDR3 sequence: CASSQAPSVADTQYF. The CDR3 nucleotides are TGCGCCAGCAGCCAAGCTCCTTCCGTCGCAGATACGCAGTATTTT.

The chain employs TRBV5-1 and TRBJ2-5; TRBD2 aligns across 7 bases. The J segment lost 7 bases and the V segment lost 1 base, leaving 10 bases of the junction unmatched. This CDR3 comprises 15 residues. CDR1 and CDR2 from the germline V gene are SGHRS and YFSETQ. This CDR3 is CASSLSGTPEGTQYF. The CDR3 bases are TGCGCCAGCAGCTTGAGCGGGACTCCTGAGGGGACCCAGTACTTC. The whole variable domain, remainder taken from reference TRBV5-1 and TRBJ2-5, is KAGVTQTPRYLIKTRGQQVTLSCSPISGHRSVSWYQQTPGQGLQFLFEYFSETQRNKGNFPGRFSGRQFSNSRSEMNVSTLELGDSALYLCASSLSGTPEGTQYFGPGTRLLVL.

This clonotype has a count of ten or more. CDR3 DNA sequence: TGTGCCAGCAGCCAACAAAGACCGGGACAGGGGCTAGAGACCCAGTACTTC. Amino acids: CASSQQRPGQGLETQYF. The V and J genes are TRBV3-1 and TRBJ2-5, with 10 nucleotides matching TRBD1. After removal of 2 bases from V and 4 bases from J, the junction contained 10 bases not matched to a gene. Per the germline V gene, CDR1 is LGHDT and CDR2 is YNNKEL (reference sequence). The CDR3 is 17 residues long.

Ten or more counts support this clonotype. The V gene is TRBV12-3 or TRBV12-4, the J gene TRBJ2-2; 7 bases match TRBD2. The CDR3 contains 17 residues. Unmatched junction bases numbered 10, after V lost 6 bases and J lost 0 bases. CDR3 in DNA: TGTGCCAGCAGCTACCCCCGGGGAGGGACGAACACCGGGGAGCTGTTTTTT. The encoded protein is CASSYPRGGTNTGELFF.

This clonotype showed up just a few times. This chain connects TRBV20-1 to TRBJ2-7, with D unclear. Trimming stripped 3 bases from V and 6 bases from J, with 15 bases between. This CDR3 is 13 amino acids long. The germline V gene has CDR1 DFQATT and CDR2 SNEGSKA (reference sequence). Here the CDR3 DNA reads TGCAGTGCTAGGTTCGACACGAAGGGCGAGCAGTACTTC. This encodes CSARFDTKGEQYF.

A remark on this clonotype: A read error is likely, as this CDR3 ends without the conserved phenylalanine or tryptophan. The CDR3 bases are TGCGCCAGCAGCTCATGGAATGGGGCCCTGAACAATGAGCAGTTCTTA. This sequence encodes CASSSWNGALNNEQFL. The chain combines TRBV5-1 with TRBJ2-1; a weak D match, TRBD1 (5 bases). Per the germline V gene, CDR1 is SGHRS and CDR2 is YFSETQ. Trimming pared 3 bases from V and 5 bases from J, leaving 18 bases between. The CDR3 loop spans 16 amino acids.